These 11 T cell receptor beta chains originate from one sample sequenced in a study of shared clonotypes between healthy human individuals. Sequencing used immunoSEQ multiplex PCR; TCRdb keeps in-frame clones, though not all of them. Of some 2 million clones listed, just under 95% are singletons. Naive CD8 cells lacked CD45RO and underwent positive selection for CCR7, leaving out terminally differentiated effector memory CD45RA+ cells. The specimen sequenced was naive CD8+ T cells sorted from blood. All receptors derive from a man aged 18 to 30 in good health.

A single count supports this clone. The chain carries TRBV15 and TRBJ1-1, with D hard to call. Trimming shortened V by 3 bases and J by 2 bases, and 10 bases separated the two germline ends. CDR1 is LNHNV and CDR2 is YYDKDF in the germline V gene (reference sequence). The CDR3 contains 14 residues. The CDR3 coding sequence is TGTGCCACCAGCAGTCGAGGGCTTAACACTGAAGCTTTCTTT. Encoded protein: CATSSRGLNTEAFF.

The chain recombines TRBV19 with TRBJ1-1, with 7 positions matching TRBD1. CDR1 is LNHDA and CDR2 is SQIVND in the germline V gene (reference sequence). J lost 4 bases, V lost 6 bases, and 8 bases had no gene match. The CDR3 consists of 14 residues. The CDR3 is CASRTRGLGTEAFF. CDR3 sequence (DNA): TGTGCCAGTAGGACGAGGGGGCTGGGCACTGAAGCTTTCTTT.

The V call is TRBV28, the J call TRBJ2-3, with no clear D. There are 15 residues in the CDR3. The germline V and J ends were trimmed by 6 bases and 3 bases, with 16 bases remaining between them. The V gene's germline CDR1 is MDHEN and CDR2 SYDVKM. The CDR3 reads CASSSTDPPTDTQYF. The DNA of the CDR3 is TGTGCCAGCAGCTCAACAGACCCTCCGACAGATACGCAGTATTTT. The full variable domain, in which reference TRBV28 and TRBJ2-3 provide the parts outside the CDR3, is DVKVTQSSRYLVKRTGEKVFLECVQDMDHENMFWYRQDPGLGLRLIYFSYDVKMKEKGDIPEGYSVSREKKERFSLILESASTNQTSMYLCASSSTDPPTDTQYFGPGTRLTVL.

The V gene is TRBV4-1, the J gene TRBJ2-2; no clear D. Per germline, CDR1 MGHRA and CDR2 YSYEKL. The CDR3 loop spans 12 amino acids. Trimming removed 0 bases at V and 15 bases at J, with 11 bases between. CDR3 nucleotide sequence: TGCGCCAGCAGCCAAGACGGTCGAAAGGTGTTTTTT. Translated: CASSQDGRKVFF.

This clone appeared once. The chain couples TRBV5-6 to TRBJ2-1, with TRBD2 matching 7 bases. Per germline, CDR1 SGHDT and CDR2 YYEEEE. CDR3 length equals 16 residues. The V gene end was trimmed by 4 bases and the J gene end by 4 bases; junction bases not matched to a gene: 11. The CDR3 is CASSGGLVLSYNEQFF. CDR3 in DNA: TGTGCCAGCAGCGGCGGACTAGTGCTTAGTTACAATGAGCAGTTCTTC.

This chain uses TRBV28 with TRBJ2-7; unclear D gene. Germline V gene sequence: CDR1 MDHEN, CDR2 SYDVKM. The CDR3 spans 14 residues. Trimming removed 2 bases from V and 1 base from J, with 9 bases in between. In DNA, the CDR3 is TGTGCCAGCAGTTTAAATTCGGAATCCTACGAGCAGTACTTC. This encodes CASSLNSESYEQYF.

The V gene is TRBV19, the J gene TRBJ2-7; D is possibly TRBD1 (5 bases). This CDR3 is built from 13 residues. Germline values: CDR1 LNHDA, CDR2 SQIVND (reference sequence). V lost 5 bases, J lost 2 bases, and 10 bases lay in between. CDR3 amino acids: CASSLGRAYEQYF. The CDR3 DNA follows: TGTGCCAGTAGTTTGGGCAGGGCCTACGAGCAGTACTTC.

This chain uses TRBV7-9 with TRBJ2-1, with D perhaps TRBD1 or TRBD2 (5 bases each). Trimming stripped 5 bases from V and 0 bases from J, with 14 bases between. Germline V gene data show CDR1 as SEHNR and CDR2 as FQNEAQ (reference sequence). The CDR3 runs 16 residues. The CDR3 bases are TGTGCCAGCAGCAAGGCAAGGGGACCCTCCTACAATGAGCAGTTCTTC. Amino acids: CASSKARGPSYNEQFF.

In this sample, this clone turned up once. The genes are TRBV4-3 and TRBJ1-1, with 8 nucleotides matching TRBD1. Germline loops: CDR1 LGHNA, CDR2 YSLEER. Trimming removed 1 base from V and 6 bases from J; junction bases left unmatched: 4. The CDR3 is made up of 14 amino acids. The CDR3, as DNA: TGCGCCAGCAGCCAAGTCAGGGGGCCCTCTGAAGCTTTCTTT. The encoded protein is CASSQVRGPSEAFF.

The chain combines TRBV27 with TRBJ2-3; weak D call: TRBD2 (7 bases). Trimming stripped 3 bases from V and 2 bases from J, with 15 bases between. CDR1 is MNHEY and CDR2 is SMNVEV in the germline V gene (reference sequence). The CDR3 extends over 16 amino acids. This CDR3 reads CASSFTFGGATDTQYF. In DNA form, the CDR3 reads TGTGCCAGCAGTTTTACGTTTGGGGGGGCCACAGATACGCAGTATTTT.

As concerns this clone: Other DNA sequences in the sample encode the same CDR3. This chain joins TRBV5-6 and TRBJ2-1; D is unresolved. Trimming removed 4 bases at V and 0 bases at J, with 11 bases between. CDR3 length: 15 amino acids. CDR1 and CDR2 from the germline V gene are SGHDT and YYEEEE. CDR3 nucleotides: TGTGCCAGCAGCCCGGGCCCCAGCTCCTACAATGAGCAGTTCTTC. Its translation: CASSPGPSSYNEQFF.